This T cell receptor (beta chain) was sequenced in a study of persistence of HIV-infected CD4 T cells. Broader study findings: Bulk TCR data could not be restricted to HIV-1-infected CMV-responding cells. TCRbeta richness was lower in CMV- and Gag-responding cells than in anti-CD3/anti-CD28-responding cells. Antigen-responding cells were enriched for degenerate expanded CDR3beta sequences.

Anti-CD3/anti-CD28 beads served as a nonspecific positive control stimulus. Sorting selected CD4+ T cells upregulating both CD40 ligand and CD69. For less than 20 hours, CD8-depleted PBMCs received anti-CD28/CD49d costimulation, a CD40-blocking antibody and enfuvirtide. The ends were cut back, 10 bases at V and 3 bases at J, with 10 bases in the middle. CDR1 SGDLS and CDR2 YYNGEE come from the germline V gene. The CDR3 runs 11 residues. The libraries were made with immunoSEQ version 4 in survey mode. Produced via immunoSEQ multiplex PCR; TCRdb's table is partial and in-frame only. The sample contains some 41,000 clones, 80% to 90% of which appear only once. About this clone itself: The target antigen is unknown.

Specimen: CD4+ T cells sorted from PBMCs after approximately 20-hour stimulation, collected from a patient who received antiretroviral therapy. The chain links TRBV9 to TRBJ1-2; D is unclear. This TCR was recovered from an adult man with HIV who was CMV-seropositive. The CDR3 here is CASGRYYGYTF. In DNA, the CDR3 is TGTGCCTCCGGACGGTACTATGGCTACACCTTC.